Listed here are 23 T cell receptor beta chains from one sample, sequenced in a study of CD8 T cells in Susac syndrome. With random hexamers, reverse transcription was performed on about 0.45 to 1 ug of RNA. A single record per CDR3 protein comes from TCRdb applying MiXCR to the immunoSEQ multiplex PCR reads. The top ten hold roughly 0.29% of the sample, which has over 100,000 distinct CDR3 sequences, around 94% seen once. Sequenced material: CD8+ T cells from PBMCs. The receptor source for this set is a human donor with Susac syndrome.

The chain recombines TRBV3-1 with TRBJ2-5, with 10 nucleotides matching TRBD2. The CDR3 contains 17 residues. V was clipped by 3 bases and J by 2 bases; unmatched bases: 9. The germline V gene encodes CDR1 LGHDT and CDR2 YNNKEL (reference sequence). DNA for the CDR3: TGTGCCAGCAGCCATGAATCCGGGACTAGCGATCAAGAGACCCAGTACTTC. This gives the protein CASSHESGTSDQETQYF.

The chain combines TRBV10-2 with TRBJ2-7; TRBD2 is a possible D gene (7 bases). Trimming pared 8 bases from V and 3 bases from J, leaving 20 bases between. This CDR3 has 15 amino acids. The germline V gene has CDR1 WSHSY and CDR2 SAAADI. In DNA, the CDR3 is TGCGCCAGCCTTGTAGAGGGGGGGGGTGTCTACGAGCAGTACTTC. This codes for CASLVEGGGVYEQYF.

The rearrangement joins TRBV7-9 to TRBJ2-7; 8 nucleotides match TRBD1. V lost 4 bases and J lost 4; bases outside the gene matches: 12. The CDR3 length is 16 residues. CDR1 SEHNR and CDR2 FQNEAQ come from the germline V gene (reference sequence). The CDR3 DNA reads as TGTGCCAGCAGCTCCAATATCGGACAGGGCGTGTACGAGCAGTACTTC. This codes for CASSSNIGQGVYEQYF.

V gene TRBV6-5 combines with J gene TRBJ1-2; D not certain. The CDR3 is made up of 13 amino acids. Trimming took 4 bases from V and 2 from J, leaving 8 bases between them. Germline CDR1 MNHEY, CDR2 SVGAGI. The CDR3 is CASSSSGNYGYTF. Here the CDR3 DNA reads TGTGCCAGCAGTTCCTCAGGCAACTATGGCTACACCTTC.

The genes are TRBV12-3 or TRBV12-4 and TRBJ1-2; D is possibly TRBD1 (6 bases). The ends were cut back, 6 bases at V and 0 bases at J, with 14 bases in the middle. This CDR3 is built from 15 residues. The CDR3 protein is CASSPRTATNYGYTF. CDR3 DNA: TGTGCCAGCAGCCCAAGGACAGCAACTAACTATGGCTACACCTTC.

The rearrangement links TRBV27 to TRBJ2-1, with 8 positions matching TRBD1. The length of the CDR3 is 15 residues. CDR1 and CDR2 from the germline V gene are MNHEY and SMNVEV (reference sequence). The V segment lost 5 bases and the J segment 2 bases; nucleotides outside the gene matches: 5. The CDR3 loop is CASSLLQGAYNEQFF. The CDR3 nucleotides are TGTGCCAGCAGTCTATTACAGGGGGCCTACAATGAGCAGTTCTTC.

CDR3 sequence (DNA): TGTGCCAGCAAAGGCCGCACCTACGAGCAGTACTTC. As protein: CASKGRTYEQYF. V and J are TRBV5-5 and TRBJ2-7; D call uncertain. Per germline, CDR1 SGHKS and CDR2 YYEKEE (reference sequence). The germline V and J ends were trimmed by 6 bases and 2 bases, with 9 bases remaining between them. CDR3 length equals 12 residues. Based on the CDR3 plus reference TRBV5-5 and TRBJ2-7, the full variable domain is DAGVTQSPTHLIKTRGQQVTLRCSPISGHKSVSWYQQVLGQGPQFIFQYYEKEERGRGNFPDRFSARQFPNYSSELNVNALLLGDSALYLCASKGRTYEQYFGPGTRLTVT.

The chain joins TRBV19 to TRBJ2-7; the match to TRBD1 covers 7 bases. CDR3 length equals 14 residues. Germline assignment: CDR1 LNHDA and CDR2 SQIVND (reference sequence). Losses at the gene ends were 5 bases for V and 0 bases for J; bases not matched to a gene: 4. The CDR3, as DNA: TGTGCCAGTAGTCAGACAGGGCTCTCCTACGAGCAGTACTTC. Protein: CASSQTGLSYEQYF.

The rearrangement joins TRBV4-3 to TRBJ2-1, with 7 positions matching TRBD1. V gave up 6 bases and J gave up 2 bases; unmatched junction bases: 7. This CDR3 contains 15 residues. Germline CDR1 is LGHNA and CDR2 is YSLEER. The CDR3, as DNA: TGCGCCAGCAGTCTCGACAGGGTAGCCTACAATGAGCAGTTCTTC. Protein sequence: CASSLDRVAYNEQFF.

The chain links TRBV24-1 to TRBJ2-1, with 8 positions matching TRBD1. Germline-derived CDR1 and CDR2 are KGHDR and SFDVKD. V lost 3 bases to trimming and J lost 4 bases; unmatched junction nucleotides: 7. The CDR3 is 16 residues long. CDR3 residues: CATSDTQGASYNEQFF. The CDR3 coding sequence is TGTGCCACCAGTGATACCCAGGGGGCGAGTTACAATGAGCAGTTCTTC.

CDR3 coding DNA: TGCGCCAGCAGCCCGGGGTCCGAGCAGTACTTC. Its translation is CASSPGSEQYF. The rearrangement joins TRBV5-1 to TRBJ2-7; D is perhaps TRBD2 (5 bases). This CDR3 has 11 amino acids. Germline V gene sequence: CDR1 SGHRS, CDR2 YFSETQ. Trimming stripped 4 bases from V and 6 bases from J, with 8 bases between.

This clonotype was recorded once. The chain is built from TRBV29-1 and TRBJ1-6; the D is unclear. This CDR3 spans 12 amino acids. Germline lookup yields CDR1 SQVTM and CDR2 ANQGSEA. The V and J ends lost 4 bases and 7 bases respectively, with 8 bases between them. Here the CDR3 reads CSVGGGNSPLHF. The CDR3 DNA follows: TGCAGCGTTGGAGGAGGCAATTCACCCCTCCACTTT.

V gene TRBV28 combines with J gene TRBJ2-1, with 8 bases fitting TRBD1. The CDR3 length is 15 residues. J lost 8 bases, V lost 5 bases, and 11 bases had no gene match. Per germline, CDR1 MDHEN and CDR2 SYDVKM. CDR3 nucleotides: TGTGCCAGCAGTGCTCCCGGACAGGGTGGAGATGAGCAGTTCTTC. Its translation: CASSAPGQGGDEQFF.

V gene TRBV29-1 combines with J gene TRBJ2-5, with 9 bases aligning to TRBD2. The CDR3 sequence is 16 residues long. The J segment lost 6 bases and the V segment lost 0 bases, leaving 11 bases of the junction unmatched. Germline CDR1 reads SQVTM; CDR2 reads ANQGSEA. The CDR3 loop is CSVEDWGIGLAQTQYF. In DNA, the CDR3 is TGCAGCGTTGAAGATTGGGGGATCGGACTAGCGCAGACCCAGTACTTC. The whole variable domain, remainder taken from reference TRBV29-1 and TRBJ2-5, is SAVISQKPSRDICQRGTSLTIQCQVDSQVTMMFWYRQQPGQSLTLIATANQGSEATYESGFVIDKFPISRPNLTFSTLTVSNMSPEDSSIYLCSVEDWGIGLAQTQYFGPGTRLLVL.

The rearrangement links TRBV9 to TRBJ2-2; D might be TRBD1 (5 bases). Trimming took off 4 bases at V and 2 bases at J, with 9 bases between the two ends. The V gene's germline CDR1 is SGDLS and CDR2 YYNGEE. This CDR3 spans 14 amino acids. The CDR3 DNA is TGTGCCAGCAGCTCCAGGACAAACACCGGGGAGCTGTTTTTT. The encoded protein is CASSSRTNTGELFF. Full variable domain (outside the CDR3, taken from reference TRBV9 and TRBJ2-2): DSGVTQTPKHLITATGQRVTLRCSPRSGDLSVYWYQQSLDQGLQFLIQYYNGEERAKGNILERFSAQQFPDLHSELNLSSLELGDSALYFCASSSRTNTGELFFGEGSRLTVL.

CDR3 region: CASSYLTATDTQYF. In DNA, the CDR3 is TGTGCCAGCAGTTACCTGACAGCGACAGATACGCAGTATTTT. The chain is built from TRBV6-5 and TRBJ2-3; D perhaps matches TRBD1 (5 bases). Germline V gene lookup returns CDR1 MNHEY and CDR2 SVGAGI. The V and J ends lost 2 bases and 3 bases respectively, with 9 bases between them. The CDR3 runs to 14 residues.

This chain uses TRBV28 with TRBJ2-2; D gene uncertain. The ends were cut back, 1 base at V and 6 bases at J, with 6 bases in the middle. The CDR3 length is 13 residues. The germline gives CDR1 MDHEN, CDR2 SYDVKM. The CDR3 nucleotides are TGTGCCAGCAGTTTATCGGCCCCCGGGGAGCTGTTTTTT. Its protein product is CASSLSAPGELFF.

The CDR3 spells CATSDLPGPGAHQPQHF. Here the CDR3 DNA reads TGTGCCACCAGTGATTTGCCGGGGCCGGGGGCCCATCAGCCCCAGCATTTT. The genes are TRBV24-1 and TRBJ1-5; TRBD1 might be the D (6 bases). The length of the CDR3 is 17 residues. The germline V and J ends were trimmed by 0 bases and 5 bases, with 16 bases remaining between them. Germline V gene lookup returns CDR1 KGHDR and CDR2 SFDVKD.

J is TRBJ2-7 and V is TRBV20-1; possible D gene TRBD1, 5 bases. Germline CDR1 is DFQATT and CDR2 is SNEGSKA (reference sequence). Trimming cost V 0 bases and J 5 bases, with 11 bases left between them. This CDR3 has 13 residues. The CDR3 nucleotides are TGCAGTGCTAGAGATGGAAGGGGCCACGAGCAGTACTTC. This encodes CSARDGRGHEQYF.

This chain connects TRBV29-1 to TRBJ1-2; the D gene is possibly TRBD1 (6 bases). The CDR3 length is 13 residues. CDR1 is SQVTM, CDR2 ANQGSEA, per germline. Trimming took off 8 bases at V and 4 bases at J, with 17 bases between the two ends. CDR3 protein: CSTVGGASYGYTF. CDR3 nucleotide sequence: TGCAGCACCGTCGGGGGCGCGAGCTATGGCTACACCTTC.

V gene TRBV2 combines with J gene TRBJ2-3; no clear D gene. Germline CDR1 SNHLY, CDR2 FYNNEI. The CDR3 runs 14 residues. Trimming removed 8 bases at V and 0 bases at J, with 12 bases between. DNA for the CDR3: TGTGCCAGCGGCCCATACTGGAGCACAGATACGCAGTATTTT. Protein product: CASGPYWSTDTQYF. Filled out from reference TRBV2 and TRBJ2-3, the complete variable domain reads EPEVTQTPSHQVTQMGQEVILRCVPISNHLYFYWYRQILGQKVEFLVSFYNNEISEKSEIFDDQFSVERPDGSNFTLKIRSTKLEDSAMYFCASGPYWSTDTQYFGPGTRLTVL.

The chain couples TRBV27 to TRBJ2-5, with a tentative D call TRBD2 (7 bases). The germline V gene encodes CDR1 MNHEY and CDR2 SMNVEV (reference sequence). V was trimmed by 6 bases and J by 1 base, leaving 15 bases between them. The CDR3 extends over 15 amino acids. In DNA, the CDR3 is TGTGCCAGCAGGGGGGGGGCCCTGTCCCAAGAGACCCAGTACTTC. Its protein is CASRGGALSQETQYF.

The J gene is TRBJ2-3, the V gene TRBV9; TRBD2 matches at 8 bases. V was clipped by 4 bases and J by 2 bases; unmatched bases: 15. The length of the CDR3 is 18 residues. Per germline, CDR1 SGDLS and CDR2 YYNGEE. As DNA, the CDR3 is TGTGCCAGCAGCCAGAGGCAACCGGGGGGGCATTCCACAGATACGCAGTATTTT. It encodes CASSQRQPGGHSTDTQYF. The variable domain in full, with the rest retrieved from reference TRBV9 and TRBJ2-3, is DSGVTQTPKHLITATGQRVTLRCSPRSGDLSVYWYQQSLDQGLQFLIQYYNGEERAKGNILERFSAQQFPDLHSELNLSSLELGDSALYFCASSQRQPGGHSTDTQYFGPGTRLTVL.